The clone carrying this T cell receptor (beta chain) was detected only a few times. What it recognizes is unknown. These data belong to a study of T cells in Graves' hyperthyroidism and ophthalmopathy. Regarding the study as a whole: In blood, most of the thyroid clonotypes expanded above 0.001 were also present.

TCR beta CDR3 regions were amplified from RNA transcripts. Primed by the HTBI set, a first-round RT-PCR was run on the TCR CDR3. TCRdb ran MiXCR on the multiplex PCR reads and lists one entry per CDR3 protein. In the table there are some 600,000 distinct CDR3 sequences, under 60% of which are singletons. Those with hyperthyroidism were 18 to 65 years old, newly diagnosed, and ill for under 2 months. Patients with uncontrolled infections, other autoimmune diseases, pregnancy or lactation were excluded. Orbital computed tomography, thyroid ultrasound, serum thyroxine and TRAb, and clinical symptoms together informed the diagnoses. The ends were cut back, 7 bases at V and 4 bases at J, with 19 bases in the middle. The CDR3 runs to 15 residues. Germline CDR1 and CDR2: SNHLY and FYNNEI.

The sequencing input was peripheral blood or thyroid tissue (not recorded which). The J gene is TRBJ1-2, the V gene TRBV2; TRBD1 might be the D (5 bases). This clonotype originated in a woman in her late teens or twenties with Graves' hyperthyroidism. CDR3 residues: CASTKHDSFRYGYTF. CDR3 coding DNA: TGTGCCAGCACCAAACATGACAGTTTTCGCTATGGCTACACCTTC.